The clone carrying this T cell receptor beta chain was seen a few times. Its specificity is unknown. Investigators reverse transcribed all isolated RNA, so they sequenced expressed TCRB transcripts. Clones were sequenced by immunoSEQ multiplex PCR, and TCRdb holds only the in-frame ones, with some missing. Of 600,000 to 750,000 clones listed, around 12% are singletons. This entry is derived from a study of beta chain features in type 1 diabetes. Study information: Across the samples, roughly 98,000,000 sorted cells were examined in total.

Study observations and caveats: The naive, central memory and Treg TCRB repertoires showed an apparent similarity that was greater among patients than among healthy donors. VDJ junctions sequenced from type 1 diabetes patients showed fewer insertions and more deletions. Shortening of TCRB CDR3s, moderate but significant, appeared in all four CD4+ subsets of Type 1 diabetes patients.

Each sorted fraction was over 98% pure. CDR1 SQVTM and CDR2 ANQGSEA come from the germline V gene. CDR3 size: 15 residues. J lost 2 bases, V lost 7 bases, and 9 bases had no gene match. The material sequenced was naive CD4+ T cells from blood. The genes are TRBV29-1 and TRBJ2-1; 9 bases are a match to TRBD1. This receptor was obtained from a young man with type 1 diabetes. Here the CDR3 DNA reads TGCAGCGCCGGTCCGGGACAGGGAGCCTACAATGAGCAGTTCTTC. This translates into CSAGPGQGAYNEQFF.